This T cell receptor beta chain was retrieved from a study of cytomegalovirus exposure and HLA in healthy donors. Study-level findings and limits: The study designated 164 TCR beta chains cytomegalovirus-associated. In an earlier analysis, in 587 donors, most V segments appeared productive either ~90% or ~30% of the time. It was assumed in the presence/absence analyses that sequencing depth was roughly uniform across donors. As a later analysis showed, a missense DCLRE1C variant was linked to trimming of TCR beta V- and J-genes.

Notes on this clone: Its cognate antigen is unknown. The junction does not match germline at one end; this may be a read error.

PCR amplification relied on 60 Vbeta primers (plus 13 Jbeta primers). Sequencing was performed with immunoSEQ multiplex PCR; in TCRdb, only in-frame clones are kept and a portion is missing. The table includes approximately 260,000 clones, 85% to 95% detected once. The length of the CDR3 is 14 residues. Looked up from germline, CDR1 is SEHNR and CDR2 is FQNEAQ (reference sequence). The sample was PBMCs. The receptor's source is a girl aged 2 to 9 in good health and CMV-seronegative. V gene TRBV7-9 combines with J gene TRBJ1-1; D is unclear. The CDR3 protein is CSSSFSELNTEAFF. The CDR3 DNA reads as TGTTCCAGCAGCTTCAGTGAATTGAACACTGAAGCTTTCTTT.